A single sample gave rise to the 31 T cell receptor beta chains below, sequenced in a study of blood T cell repertoires in COVID-19. Sequenced by immunoSEQ multiplex PCR; TCRdb stores in-frame clones only, minus some. This sample has some 68,000 clones, with over 75% found just once. Sequencing was performed on peripheral blood. The receptor set was obtained from a man in his fifties with acute or convalescent COVID-19.

The J gene is TRBJ1-2, the V gene TRBV7-9; TRBD1 is a possible D gene (5 bases). V was clipped by 5 bases and J by 4 bases, with 11 bases between them. This CDR3 region has 13 residues. CDR1 and CDR2 (germline): SEHNR, FQNEAQ (reference sequence). Here the CDR3 DNA reads TGTGCCAGCAGCCACCGACAGAGCTATGGCTACACCTTC. Residues: CASSHRQSYGYTF. Complete variable domain (other parts from reference TRBV7-9 and TRBJ1-2): DTGVSQNPRHKITKRGQNVTFRCDPISEHNRLYWYRQTLGQGPEFLTYFQNEAQLEKSRLLSDRFSAERPKGSFSTLEIQRTEQGDSAMYLCASSHRQSYGYTFGSGTRLTVV.

The V and J genes are TRBV7-3 and TRBJ2-1; no clear D gene. V was pared by 5 bases and J by 4 bases, with 9 bases between. Germline V gives CDR1 SGHTA, CDR2 FQGTGA. The CDR3 totals 13 residues. CDR3 sequence: CASSTSTYNEQFF. The CDR3 DNA reads as TGTGCCAGCAGCACCTCGACTTACAATGAGCAGTTCTTC.

The chain joins TRBV5-1 to TRBJ1-2; 8 positions agree with TRBD1. After removal of 2 bases from V and 3 bases from J, the junction contained 6 bases not matched to a gene. Looked up from germline, CDR1 is SGHRS and CDR2 is YFSETQ. The CDR3 is 15 amino acids. Here the CDR3 reads CASSLGQGADYGYTF. The CDR3 nucleotides are TGCGCCAGCAGCTTAGGGCAGGGGGCTGACTATGGCTACACCTTC.

The genes are TRBV29-1 and TRBJ1-2, with 11 bases matching TRBD1. Germline-derived CDR1 and CDR2 are SQVTM and ANQGSEA. V shed 1 base and J 7 bases; nucleotides not matched to a gene: 11. There are 16 residues in the CDR3. Here the CDR3 DNA reads TGCAGCGTTGAAGGGACAGGGGGCGCCGCGATCGGTGGCTACACCTTC. It is translated as CSVEGTGGAAIGGYTF.

The genes are TRBV12-3 or TRBV12-4 and TRBJ1-1, with unresolved D. The length of the CDR3 is 13 residues. Trimming pared 2 bases from V and 8 bases from J, leaving 12 bases between. The CDR3 region has the DNA TGTGCCAGCAGTTTAAGCCGGGGTGCGGAAGCTTTCTTT. Translated, it gives CASSLSRGAEAFF.

The chain is built from TRBV6-5 and TRBJ1-2, with D possibly matching TRBD1 (6 bases). CDR3 size: 15 residues. V shed 4 bases and J shed 4 bases, with 16 bases lying between them. Germline CDR1 and CDR2: MNHEY and SVGAGI. CDR3 bases: TGTGCCAGCAGTTCCCCGGGCCAGGGGATCTATGGCTACACCTTC. It specifies CASSSPGQGIYGYTF.

This chain joins TRBV5-1 and TRBJ2-1, with a tentative D call TRBD2 (6 bases). CDR1 and CDR2 from the germline V gene are SGHRS and YFSETQ. The germline V and J ends were trimmed by 0 bases and 1 base, with 8 bases remaining between them. CDR3 length equals 15 residues. This CDR3 reads CASSLVAGSYNEQFF. The CDR3 region has the DNA TGCGCCAGCAGCTTGGTTGCGGGGTCCTACAATGAGCAGTTCTTC.

The V gene is TRBV21-1, the J gene TRBJ2-5; TRBD1, the table's D call, lacks a check against the DNA. TRBV21-1 is a listed pseudogene. The CDR3 is 14 residues long. The CDR3 is CASSKGTAQETQYF. The CDR3 nucleotides read TGTGCCAGCAGCAAGGGGACAGCACAAGAGACCCAGTACTTC.

CDR3 DNA: TGTGCCAGCAGTTTACGATACGGAGAGACCCAGTACTTC. Protein product: CASSLRYGETQYF. This sequence joins TRBV27 and TRBJ2-5; D unclear. From germline, CDR1 is MNHEY and CDR2 SMNVEV (reference sequence). CDR3 size: 13 residues. Trimming cost V 2 bases and J 4 bases, with 8 bases left between them.

This chain connects TRBV28 to TRBJ1-1, with D possibly being TRBD1 (6 bases). The CDR3 extends over 14 amino acids. Germline assignment: CDR1 MDHEN and CDR2 SYDVKM. V was pared by 8 bases and J by 3 bases, with 16 bases between. Here the CDR3 DNA reads TGTGCCAGCTCACCCGGGACACGGCACACTGAAGCTTTCTTT. It specifies CASSPGTRHTEAFF. Looking up the rest from reference TRBV28 and TRBJ1-1 gives the full variable domain: DVKVTQSSRYLVKRTGEKVFLECVQDMDHENMFWYRQDPGLGLRLIYFSYDVKMKEKGDIPEGYSVSREKKERFSLILESASTNQTSMYLCASSPGTRHTEAFFGQGTRLTVV.

V is TRBV14 and J is TRBJ2-2; the D gene is possibly TRBD1 (5 bases). The V end lost 1 base, the J end lost 1 base, and 7 bases lay between the germline ends. The CDR3 extends over 15 amino acids. Germline V lookup: CDR1 SGHDN, CDR2 FVKESK. CDR3 coding DNA: TGTGCCAGCAGCCAAGGAAGGGGGAACACCGGGGAGCTGTTTTTT. This encodes CASSQGRGNTGELFF. The variable domain in full, completed from reference TRBV14 and TRBJ2-2, reads EAGVTQFPSHSVIEKGQTVTLRCDPISGHDNLYWYRRVMGKEIKFLLHFVKESKQDESGMPNNRFLAERTGGTYSTLKVQPAELEDSGVYFCASSQGRGNTGELFFGEGSRLTVL.

In its sample, this clone was seen once. This chain links TRBV19 with TRBJ1-5; 7 nucleotides match TRBD1. Germline trimming cut 8 bases from V and 4 bases from J; bases unmatched to any gene: 8. The germline V gene has CDR1 LNHDA and CDR2 SQIVND (reference sequence). This CDR3 region has 14 residues. CDR3 sequence reads: CASGAQGQNQPQHF. CDR3 nucleotide sequence: TGTGCCAGTGGGGCCCAGGGACAGAATCAGCCCCAGCATTTT.

This chain connects TRBV14 to TRBJ2-2; 9 nucleotides align to TRBD2. Trimming at V came to 3 bases and at J to 4 bases, leaving 9 bases not matched to a gene. In germline, CDR1 is SGHDN, CDR2 FVKESK. This CDR3 contains 17 residues. CDR3 DNA sequence: TGTGCCAGCAGCCAGCGTAGCGGGAGTGGTCGCACCGGGGAGCTGTTTTTT. Translating gives CASSQRSGSGRTGELFF.

As DNA, the CDR3 is TGTGCCTGGAGACCCAGGGCATCCGGGGCCAACGTCCTGACTTTC. It specifies CAWRPRASGANVLTF. J is TRBJ2-6 and V is TRBV30, with a possible D match to TRBD1 (5 bases). Germline V gene sequence: CDR1 GTSNPN, CDR2 SVGIG (reference sequence). The CDR3 loop spans 15 amino acids. Between the trimmed V and J ends, which lost 3 bases and 4 bases, there was a span of 13 bases.

The rearrangement uses TRBV6-1 and TRBJ2-6, with 8 bases lining up with TRBD2. CDR1 and CDR2 (germline): MNHNS, SASEGT. After removal of 2 bases from V and 4 bases from J, the junction contained 10 bases not matched to a gene. CDR3 length: 18 amino acids. The CDR3: CASSELMSGSIGANVLTF. The CDR3 coding sequence is TGTGCCAGCAGTGAATTAATGAGCGGGAGTATAGGGGCCAACGTCCTGACTTTC.

The chain is built from TRBV28 and TRBJ1-4; D is ambiguous. Germline values: CDR1 MDHEN, CDR2 SYDVKM. The V and J ends lost 5 bases and 4 bases respectively, with 11 bases between them. The CDR3 consists of 14 residues. Here the CDR3 reads CASSPPRDNEKLFF. As DNA, the CDR3 is TGTGCCAGCAGTCCCCCCCGGGATAATGAAAAACTGTTTTTT.

The rearrangement joins TRBV7-9 to TRBJ1-1; weak D call: TRBD1 (6 bases). V gave up 0 bases and J gave up 7 bases, with 12 bases separating them. The CDR3 is made up of 14 amino acids. The germline V gene has CDR1 SEHNR and CDR2 FQNEAQ (reference sequence). For the CDR3, the DNA is TGTGCCAGCAGCTTAGCAGGGGGAGCTCTTGAAGCTTTCTTT. Its protein product is CASSLAGGALEAFF.

V and J are TRBV28 and TRBJ1-2, with D possibly matching TRBD1 (5 bases). Trimming stripped 3 bases from V and 0 bases from J, with 11 bases between. CDR1 and CDR2 from the germline V gene are MDHEN and SYDVKM. The CDR3 length is 15 residues. The CDR3 sequence is CASSLGGTANYGYTF. CDR3 in DNA: TGTGCCAGCAGTTTGGGGGGGACCGCTAACTATGGCTACACCTTC.

This clone has only one observation. J is TRBJ1-2 and V is TRBV19; no clear D gene. Between the trimmed V and J ends, which lost 3 bases and 4 bases, there was a span of 18 bases. This CDR3 comprises 16 residues. CDR1 is LNHDA and CDR2 is SQIVND in the germline V gene (reference sequence). The CDR3 spells CASSMSAAPLSYGYTF. In DNA, the CDR3 is TGTGCCAGTAGTATGTCGGCGGCACCCCTTTCCTATGGCTACACCTTC.

This chain connects TRBV11-2 to TRBJ2-4, with 8 nucleotides matching TRBD1. Unmatched junction bases numbered 6, after V lost 5 bases and J lost 0 bases. The CDR3 length is 16 residues. Germline loops: CDR1 SGHAT, CDR2 FQNNGV. The CDR3 region has the DNA TGTGCCAGCAGCCCTCGGACAGGGCTAGCCAAAAACATTCAGTACTTC. This encodes CASSPRTGLAKNIQYF.

The rearrangement uses TRBV24-1 and TRBJ2-2, with unresolved D. The CDR3 has 14 residues. Deletions cut 0 bases from V and 4 bases from J, with 5 bases between. CDR1 is KGHDR and CDR2 is SFDVKD in the germline V gene. The CDR3 is CATSDLSPTGELFF. CDR3 bases: TGTGCCACCAGTGATTTGAGCCCCACCGGGGAGCTGTTTTTT.

The chain is built from TRBV6-2 or TRBV6-3 and TRBJ2-5, with TRBD2 matching 11 bases. This CDR3 comprises 11 residues. Germline CDR1 MNHEY, CDR2 SVGEGT. J gave up 11 bases and V 6 bases, and 2 bases lay outside the gene matches. The CDR3 coding sequence is TGTGCCAGCAGCCGGACTAGCGGGCAGTACTTC. Translated, it gives CASSRTSGQYF.

This clone has only a few counts. The V call is TRBV4-2, the J call TRBJ1-5, with D possibly TRBD1 on 6 matching bases. V lost 6 bases, J lost 2 bases, and 17 bases lay in between. The germline V gene has CDR1 LGHNA and CDR2 YNFKEQ. The CDR3 is 16 amino acids. As DNA, the CDR3 is TGTGCCAGCAGTCCTTCGTACGCAGGGGGCAATCAGCCCCAGCATTTT. This translates into CASSPSYAGGNQPQHF.

The rearrangement links TRBV6-5 to TRBJ1-2, with 10 bases aligning to TRBD1. The V and J ends lost 2 bases and 7 bases, in that order; junction bases with no gene match: 1. The CDR3 is 13 residues long. Germline V gene data show CDR1 as MNHEY and CDR2 as SVGAGI. The CDR3 loop reads CASSYGTGVGYTF. The CDR3, as DNA: TGTGCCAGCAGTTACGGGACAGGGGTTGGCTACACCTTC.

The gene calls are TRBV19 and TRBJ1-2; tentative D call: TRBD1 (6 bases). Between the trimmed V and J ends, which lost 7 bases and 1 base, there was a span of 16 bases. The CDR3 totals 15 residues. Germline V gives CDR1 LNHDA, CDR2 SQIVND (reference sequence). Here the CDR3 DNA reads TGTGCCAGTACCCAGGACAGCGCCTATAACTATGGCTACACCTTC. This sequence encodes CASTQDSAYNYGYTF.

The rearrangement uses TRBV7-9 and TRBJ2-2; 7 bases are shared with TRBD1. This CDR3 is 15 amino acids long. J lost 3 bases, V lost 8 bases, and 9 bases had no gene match. Germline loops: CDR1 SEHNR, CDR2 FQNEAQ (reference sequence). The chain's CDR3 is CASYRGQADTGELFF. Written as DNA, the CDR3 is TGTGCCAGCTACCGAGGACAGGCGGACACCGGGGAGCTGTTTTTT.

The V and J genes are TRBV28 and TRBJ1-4; TRBD1 matches at 9 bases. Per the germline V gene, CDR1 is MDHEN and CDR2 is SYDVKM. The CDR3 is 16 residues long. The junction had 7 bases not matched to a gene; V was cut back by 5 bases and J by 3 bases. As DNA, the CDR3 is TGTGCCAGCAGTCACTACAGGGGGCAGGCTAATGAAAAACTGTTTTTT. It is translated as CASSHYRGQANEKLFF.

This sequence joins TRBV30 and TRBJ2-1; TRBD2 matches at 8 bases. CDR1 is GTSNPN, CDR2 SVGIG, per germline (reference sequence). The CDR3 consists of 15 residues. With V trimmed by 0 bases and J by 10 bases, 11 bases remained unmatched. The CDR3 here is CAWSVPGTRGTEQFF. The CDR3 nucleotides read TGTGCCTGGAGTGTACCCGGGACTAGGGGCACGGAGCAGTTCTTC.

This chain uses TRBV25-1 with TRBJ1-4; possibly TRBD1 for D (6 bases). The V end lost 7 bases, the J end lost 10 bases, and 13 bases lay between the germline ends. The CDR3 totals 12 residues. Germline-derived CDR1 and CDR2 are MGHDK and SYGVNS. DNA for the CDR3: TGTGCCAGCACCCGAGGGGGGGGAAAACTGTTTTTT. Residues: CASTRGGGKLFF.

For the CDR3, the DNA is TGTGCCAGCAGTCGGCGGGGAACCAATTCACCCCTCCACTTT. This gives the protein CASSRRGTNSPLHF. The chain recombines TRBV5-6 with TRBJ1-6; D unclear. Germline V CDR1 and CDR2: SGHDT, YYEEEE. V was pared by 5 bases and J by 7 bases, with 13 bases between. The CDR3 has 14 residues.

The J gene is TRBJ2-5, the V gene TRBV7-9; 7 positions agree with TRBD1. The CDR3 length is 17 residues. Germline trimming cut 5 bases from V and 5 bases from J; bases unmatched to any gene: 17. Germline V lookup: CDR1 SEHNR, CDR2 FQNEAQ (reference sequence). The CDR3 DNA reads TGTGCCAGCAGCCGTTTCGGGACAGCGCTGGGGTGGGAGACCCAGTACTTC. Translation gives CASSRFGTALGWETQYF.